Given below is one T cell receptor beta chain in context. The antigen is not known. This sample is part of a study of CXCR3-negative and CXCR3-positive naive CD8 T cells. Study summary: Overall TRB read output was around 140 million, and each library contained about 1.5 +/- 0.3 million reads. Study-wide results and limits: CXCR3-positive naive cells had TRB CDR3s that were more hydrophobic than CXCR3-negative naive cells had.

In preparing the TRB cDNA libraries, 5' RACE with UMI labels was used. TCRdb reprocessed the 5' RACE reads; each CDR3 protein has one entry and no DNA is given. Recorded for this sample: tens of thousands of distinct CDR3 sequences. The sequence was collected from a human donor in good health. Some clones in this sample may be carry-over from other donors' samples. Sequencing was performed on naive CXCR3- CD8+ T cells from blood. Specified subset: CD45RO-CCR7+CD27+CD95- naive CD8+ T cells lacking CXCR3 (TNR3-).

The CDR3 here is CASSSPGLKKLFF. The rearrangement links TRBV28 to TRBJ1-4. Looked up from germline, CDR1 is MDHEN and CDR2 is SYDVKM. The CDR3 sequence is 13 residues long.